These T cell receptor beta chains were read from a single sample in a study of OX40 agonist ivuxolimab in advanced cancers. The repertoire was sequenced with immunoSEQ multiplex PCR; TCRdb's copy has only in-frame clones and lacks some. The table shows some 45,000 clones, with roughly 86% occurring only once. The input for sequencing was CD4+ or CD8+ T cells sorted from blood, taken in a trial of the OX40 agonist ivuxolimab. The receptors shown here come from an adult with an advanced solid tumor such as melanoma, head and neck, liver or kidney cancer. Each CDR3 is given with its conserved first and last residue. A D gene is named only where the DNA matches it firmly. Some rows mark clone size as missing; the rest say once, few, many or name a class of expanded clone.

V gene	J gene	D gene	clone size	CDR3 protein	CDR3 DNA
TRBV9	TRBJ2-1	TRBD1	-	CASNQQGDYNEQFF	TGTGCCAGCAATCAACAGGGGGACTACAATGAGCAGTTCTTC
TRBV9	TRBJ1-2	-	-	CASSVVGQQGYTF	TGTGCCAGCAGCGTGGTAGGACAACAAGGCTACACCTTC
TRBV28	TRBJ1-1	-	-	CASSLSQGRRTEAFF	TGTGCCAGCAGTTTAAGTCAGGGGCGAAGGACTGAAGCTTTCTTT
TRBV5-6	TRBJ1-5	-	-	CASSSLRVNMQPQHF	TGTGCCAGCAGCTCCCTCAGGGTTAATATGCAGCCCCAGCATTTT
TRBV6-9	TRBJ2-5	TRBD1	-	CASRSQGVETQYF	TGTGCCAGCAGGTCACAGGGGGTGGAGACCCAGTACTTC
TRBV7-2	TRBJ1-2	TRBD1	-	CASSSGTGSVSYGYTF	TGTGCCAGCAGCTCCGGGACAGGGTCAGTGTCCTATGGCTACACCTTC
TRBV7-9	TRBJ2-1	-	-	CASSLSGGSSYNEQFF	TGTGCCAGCAGCTTGTCAGGGGGGAGCTCCTACAATGAGCAGTTCTTC
TRBV2	TRBJ2-1	TRBD1	-	CASSEGTGSYNEQFF	TGTGCCAGCAGTGAGGGGACAGGGTCCTACAATGAGCAGTTCTTC
TRBV19	TRBJ1-2	-	-	CASSAQQGTSGPGYTF	TGTGCCAGTAGTGCACAACAGGGTACTAGCGGCCCTGGCTACACCTTC
TRBV28	TRBJ1-5	-	once	CASREPGGNQPQHF	TGTGCCAGCAGGGAACCAGGGGGCAATCAGCCCCAGCATTTT
TRBV6-5	TRBJ2-1	-	-	CASSYQAGMGDNEQFF	TGTGCCAGCAGTTACCAGGCGGGAATGGGGGACAATGAGCAGTTCTTC
TRBV7-2	TRBJ1-2	TRBD1	few	CASSPGGSGGYTF	TGTGCCAGCAGCCCAGGGGGGTCGGGCGGCTACACCTTC
TRBV4-3	TRBJ2-7	TRBD1	once	CASSQAGDRLTYEQYF	TGCGCCAGCAGCCAGGCTGGGGACAGACTTACCTACGAGCAGTACTTC
TRBV18	TRBJ2-6	TRBD1	-	CASSLDRGGANVLTF	TGTGCCAGCTCACTCGACAGGGGCGGGGCCAACGTCCTGACTTTC
TRBV7-6	TRBJ2-3	TRBD2	-	CASSPGLAGSSTDTQYF	TGTGCCAGCAGCCCGGGACTAGCGGGTTCTAGCACAGATACGCAGTATTTT
TRBV30	TRBJ2-5	-	-	CAWSVLRNYETQYF	TGTGCCTGGAGTGTACTTAGAAACTACGAGACCCAGTACTTC
TRBV19	TRBJ1-2	TRBD1	-	CASSPGTGGSYGYTF	TGTGCCAGTAGTCCGGGGACAGGGGGGAGCTATGGCTACACCTTC
TRBV15	TRBJ1-1	-	-	CATSRGTGREAFF	TGTGCCACCAGCAGAGGCACAGGGCGTGAAGCTTTCTTT
TRBV5-6	TRBJ2-1	TRBD2	few	CASSFLSGGINEQFF	TGTGCCAGCAGCTTCCTCTCGGGAGGGATCAATGAGCAGTTCTTC
TRBV6-6	TRBJ1-5	-	-	CASSYDQPSNQPQHF	TGTGCCAGCAGTTACGATCAACCTAGCAATCAGCCCCAGCATTTT
TRBV9	TRBJ1-2	-	-	CASSRRANYGYTF	TGTGCCAGCAGTAGGAGGGCTAACTATGGCTACACCTTC
TRBV6-6	TRBJ1-4	-	-	CASRHKDEKLFF	TGTGCCAGCAGACACAAGGATGAAAAACTGTTTTTT
TRBV7-9	TRBJ2-3	-	few	CASSHRQAEDTQYF	TGTGCCAGCAGCCACCGACAGGCTGAAGATACGCAGTATTTT
TRBV7-9	TRBJ1-2	-	-	CASSTKATGSSYGYTF	TGTGCCAGCAGCACTAAAGCGACAGGTTCGAGCTATGGCTACACCTTC
TRBV29-1	TRBJ2-2	-	-	CSVGTMDTGELFF	TGCAGCGTTGGGACGATGGACACCGGGGAGCTGTTTTTT
TRBV19	TRBJ2-7	TRBD2	-	CASSPRAGVGYEQYF	TGTGCCAGTAGCCCTAGGGCGGGAGTGGGCTACGAGCAGTACTTC
TRBV6-1	TRBJ2-2	-	-	CASSSTGPQTGELFF	TGTGCCAGCAGTTCGACAGGTCCGCAGACCGGGGAGCTGTTTTTT